This entry concerns a single T cell receptor beta chain. The sample belongs to a study of blood T cell repertoires in COVID-19. CDR1 is LGHDT, CDR2 YNNKEL, per germline (reference sequence). V lost 4 bases, J lost 2 bases, and 16 bases lay in between. The CDR3 runs to 16 residues. Profiled with immunoSEQ multiplex PCR; TCRdb holds only in-frame clones, not every one. The table records around 300,000 clones, roughly 85% of them present only once. This TCR came from a woman in her 70s with acute or convalescent COVID-19. The genes are TRBV3-1 (or the pseudogene TRBV3-2) and TRBJ2-3; D is perhaps TRBD1 (6 bases). The sample was peripheral blood. CDR3 sequence reads: CASSPTQGPYTDTQYF. The CDR3 nucleotides read TGTGCCAGCAGCCCGACTCAGGGGCCCTACACAGATACGCAGTATTTT.